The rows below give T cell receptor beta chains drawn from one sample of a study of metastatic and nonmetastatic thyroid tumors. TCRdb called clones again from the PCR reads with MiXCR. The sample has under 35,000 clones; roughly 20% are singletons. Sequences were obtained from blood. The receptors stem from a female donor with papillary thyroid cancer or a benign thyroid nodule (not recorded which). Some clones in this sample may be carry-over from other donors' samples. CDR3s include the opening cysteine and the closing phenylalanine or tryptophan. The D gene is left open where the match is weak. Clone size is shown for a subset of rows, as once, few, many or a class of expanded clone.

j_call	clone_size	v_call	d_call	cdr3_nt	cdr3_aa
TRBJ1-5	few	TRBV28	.	TGTGCCAGCACCCCTCAGTGGGGGCTGCCCCAGCATTTT	CASTPQWGLPQHF
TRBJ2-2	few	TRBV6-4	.	TGTGCCAGCAGGACTAGCGGGGAGCTGTTTTTT	CASRTSGELFF
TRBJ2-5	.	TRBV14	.	TGTGCCAGCAGCCAAGATTTTGGCGCTGAAGAGACCCAGTACTTC	CASSQDFGAEETQYF
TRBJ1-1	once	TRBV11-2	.	TGTGCCAGCAGCTTATCTCCGACCTGGTTGATGTCGGGCACTGAAGCTTTCTTT	CASSLSPTWLMSGTEAFF
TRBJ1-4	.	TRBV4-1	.	TGCGCCAGCAGCCGTCTTTGGGGTGAAAAACTGTTTTTT	CASSRLWGEKLFF
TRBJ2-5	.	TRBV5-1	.	TGCGCCAGCAGCGACAGCCAAGAGACCCAGTACTTC	CASSDSQETQYF
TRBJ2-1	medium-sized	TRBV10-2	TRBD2	TGCGCCAGCAGGGTAGCGGGCCCTTACAATGAGCAGTTCTTC	CASRVAGPYNEQFF
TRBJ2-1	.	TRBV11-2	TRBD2	TGTGCCAGCAGCTGGGGACTAGCGGAAAACAATGAGCAGTTCTTC	CASSWGLAENNEQFF
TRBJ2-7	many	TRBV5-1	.	TGCGCCAGCAGCGACCCGAGCTACGAGCAGTACTTC	CASSDPSYEQYF
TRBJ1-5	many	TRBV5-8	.	TGTGCCAGCACCCAGAAGGGACTTTTCAATCAGCCCCAGCATTTT	CASTQKGLFNQPQHF
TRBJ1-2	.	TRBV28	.	TGTGCCAGCAGTTTAAACCGACGACGAGGCTACACCTTC	CASSLNRRRGYTF
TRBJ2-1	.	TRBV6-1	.	TGTGCCAGCAGTGATGGTTCTTCGGCAGGGGAGCAGTTCTTC	CASSDGSSAGEQFF
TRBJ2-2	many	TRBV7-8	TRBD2	TGTGCCAGCAGCTTAGGGCGGGGGATCACCGGGGAGCTGTTTTTT	CASSLGRGITGELFF
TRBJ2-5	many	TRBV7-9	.	TGTGCCAGCAGCCCTACAGGGCACGGAGAGACCCAGTACTTC	CASSPTGHGETQYF
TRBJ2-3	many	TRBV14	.	TGTGCCAGCAGCCAAGGGTGGGATACGCAGTATTTT	CASSQGWDTQYF
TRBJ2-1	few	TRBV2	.	TGTGCCAGCAGTGAAGAGGGTGGCTACAATGAGCAGTTCTTC	CASSEEGGYNEQFF
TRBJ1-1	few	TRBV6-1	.	TGTGCCAGCAGTAATTCTTGGGGGGCGATTCAAACTGAAGCTTTCTTT	CASSNSWGAIQTEAFF
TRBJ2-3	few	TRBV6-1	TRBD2	TGTGCCAGCAGTGGCCTGAGGACTAGAGACACAGATACGCAGTATTTT	CASSGLRTRDTDTQYF
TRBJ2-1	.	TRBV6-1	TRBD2	TGTGCCAGCATTCCTAGCGGGACTACTGAGCAGTTCTTC	CASIPSGTTEQFF
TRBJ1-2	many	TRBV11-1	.	TGTGCCAGCAGCTTAGTCACGCTCGAGACTTACTATGGCTACACCTTC	CASSLVTLETYYGYTF
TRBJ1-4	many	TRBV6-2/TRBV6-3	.	TGTGCCAGCCGATTGGGCGGCTCGGACCCTACGAAGGAAAAACTGTTTTTT	CASRLGGSDPTKEKLFF
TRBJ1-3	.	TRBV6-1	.	TGTGCCAGCAGGAACAGATTCTCTGGAAACACCATATATTTT	CASRNRFSGNTIYF
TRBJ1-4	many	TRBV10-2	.	TGCGCCAGCAGTGAGCAGGGTTCCAATGAAAAACTGTTTTTT	CASSEQGSNEKLFF
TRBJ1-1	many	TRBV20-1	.	TGCAGTGCTAGAGATGCCGGAAGGGCCACTGAAGCTTTCTTT	CSARDAGRATEAFF
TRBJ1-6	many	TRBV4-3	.	TGCGCCAGCAGCCAGACGCGAGGAATAAGCAGGGGCTCCTATAATTCACCCCTCCACTTT	CASSQTRGISRGSYNSPLHF
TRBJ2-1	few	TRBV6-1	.	TGTGCCAGCAGTTCAGACGGGAGCCGATACAATGAGCAGTTCTTC	CASSSDGSRYNEQFF
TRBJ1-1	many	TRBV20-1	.	TGCAGTGCTAGAGCTGTTGTAGGTACTGAAGCTTTCTTT	CSARAVVGTEAFF
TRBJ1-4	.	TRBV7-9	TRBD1	TGTGCCAGCAGCTCAGGACAGGGGGAAAAACTGTTTTTT	CASSSGQGEKLFF
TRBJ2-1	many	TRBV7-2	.	TGTGCCAGCAGCCCCGTGGTAGGGATTGAGCAGTTCTTC	CASSPVVGIEQFF
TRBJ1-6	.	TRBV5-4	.	TGTGCCAGCAGCTTGTCGGCGGCCAGGGTTATTAATTCACCCCTCCACTTT	CASSLSAARVINSPLHF
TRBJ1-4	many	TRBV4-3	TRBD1	TGCGCCAGCAGCCAGGGGCTAGGGACAGGGAACGAAAAACTGTTTTTT	CASSQGLGTGNEKLFF
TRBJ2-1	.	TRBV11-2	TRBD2	TGTGCCAGCAGCCTAGGGGTGGCTAGCGGGAACGATGAGCAGTTCTTC	CASSLGVASGNDEQFF
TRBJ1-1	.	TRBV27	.	TGTGCCAGCAGTTTATCCCCTCTCCCCACAGCTACCGAAGCTTTCTTT	CASSLSPLPTATEAFF
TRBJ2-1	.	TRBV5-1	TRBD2	TGCGCCAGCAGCTTGGGATCTAGCGGTTACAATGAGCAGTTCTTC	CASSLGSSGYNEQFF
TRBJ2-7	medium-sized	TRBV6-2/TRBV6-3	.	TGTGCCAGCAGTTACTCTTACAGCTCCTACGAGCAGTACTTC	CASSYSYSSYEQYF
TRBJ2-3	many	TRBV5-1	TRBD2	TGCGCCAGCAGCCTGAGGGGACTAGCGGGGTCCAGGGATACGCAGTATTTT	CASSLRGLAGSRDTQYF
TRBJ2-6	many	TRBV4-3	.	TGCGCCAGCAGCCAAGATCGCGTTGGGGCCAACGTCCTGACTTTC	CASSQDRVGANVLTF
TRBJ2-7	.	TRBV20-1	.	TGCAGTGCTAGAGATCTCGTACAGTCCAAGGTCTACGAGCAGTACTTC	CSARDLVQSKVYEQYF
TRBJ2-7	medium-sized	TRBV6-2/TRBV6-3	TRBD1	TGTGCCAGCAGTTTTCCGGGGACAGGGAAATACGAGCAGTACTTC	CASSFPGTGKYEQYF
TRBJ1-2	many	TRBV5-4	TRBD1	TGTGCCAGCAGCTCGGACAGGGGCGCTGGTGGCTACACCTTC	CASSSDRGAGGYTF
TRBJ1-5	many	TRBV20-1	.	TGCAATGCTATATCCGGGAACCAGCCCCAGCATTTT	CNAISGNQPQHF
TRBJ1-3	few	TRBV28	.	TGTGCCAGCAGTCCTCACCTTGTTGGAAACACCATATATTTT	CASSPHLVGNTIYF
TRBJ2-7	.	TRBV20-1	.	TGCAGTGCTAGCCCGGGGAGCTCCTACGAGCAGTACTTC	CSASPGSSYEQYF
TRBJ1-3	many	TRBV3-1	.	TGTGCCAGCAGCCCCCTGGAGAGACAGAGCTCTGGAAACACCATATATTTT	CASSPLERQSSGNTIYF
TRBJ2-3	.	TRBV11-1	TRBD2	TGTGCCAGCAGCACCAGCCTAGCGGTAGGCACAGATACGCAGTATTTT	CASSTSLAVGTDTQYF
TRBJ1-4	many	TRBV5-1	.	TGCGCCAGCAGAATACGAAATGAAAAACTGTTTTTT	CASRIRNEKLFF
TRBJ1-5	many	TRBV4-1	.	TGCGCCAGCAGCCTTGACCAAGACATTAGATATCAGCCCCAGCATTTT	CASSLDQDIRYQPQHF
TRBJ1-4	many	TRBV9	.	TGTGCCAGCAGGAGGGGCCAGCTAAATGAAAAACTGTTTTTT	CASRRGQLNEKLFF
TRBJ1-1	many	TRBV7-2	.	TGTGCCAGCAGCATAGGGCTGGGGAACACTGAAGCTTTCTTT	CASSIGLGNTEAFF
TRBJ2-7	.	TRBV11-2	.	TGTGCCAGCAGACTCAAGGTTACTAGACTTACTCCTGGCGAGCAGTACTTC	CASRLKVTRLTPGEQYF